One and the same sample provided the 28 T cell receptor beta chains below, sequenced in a study of T cell responses to AZD1222 COVID-19 vaccine. TCRdb's copy holds only in-frame clones and misses some; the assay was immunoSEQ multiplex PCR. The sample holds around 160,000 clones, over 80% seen once. The material sequenced was peripheral blood, taken on day 0 of MenACWY control vaccination. The receptors derive from an adult in good health.

This chain connects TRBV6-5 to TRBJ1-3; D gene unclear. Germline CDR1 MNHEY, CDR2 SVGAGI. The CDR3 is 13 residues long. Between the trimmed V and J ends, which lost 8 bases and 5 bases, there was a span of 13 bases. The CDR3 protein is CASREALRNTIYF. CDR3 bases: TGTGCCAGCCGAGAGGCACTTCGAAACACCATATATTTT.

This chain links TRBV27 with TRBJ2-6, with D possibly being TRBD1 or TRBD2 (5 bases each). CDR1 and CDR2 from the germline V gene are MNHEY and SMNVEV (reference sequence). Trimming cost V 3 bases and J 0 bases, with 12 bases left between them. The CDR3 spans 17 residues. For the CDR3, the DNA is TGTGCCAGCAGTTTTGAGGGGTTCTCCTCTGGGGCCAACGTCCTGACTTTC. This translates into CASSFEGFSSGANVLTF. Full variable domain (missing parts from reference TRBV27 and TRBJ2-6): EAQVTQNPRYLITVTGKKLTVTCSQNMNHEYMSWYRQDPGLGLRQIYYSMNVEVTDKGDVPEGYKVSRKEKRNFPLILESPSPNQTSLYFCASSFEGFSSGANVLTFGAGSRLTVL.

J is TRBJ2-7 and V is TRBV2; a weak D match, TRBD2 (7 bases). V was pared by 8 bases and J by 2 bases, with 16 bases between. Germline V lookup: CDR1 SNHLY, CDR2 FYNNEI. The CDR3 totals 14 residues. CDR3 in DNA: TGTGCCAGCTTCTCCGGGGGGCTTACCTACGAGCAGTACTTC. It encodes CASFSGGLTYEQYF. Full variable domain (outside the CDR3, taken from reference TRBV2 and TRBJ2-7): EPEVTQTPSHQVTQMGQEVILRCVPISNHLYFYWYRQILGQKVEFLVSFYNNEISEKSEIFDDQFSVERPDGSNFTLKIRSTKLEDSAMYFCASFSGGLTYEQYFGPGTRLTVT.

The chain joins TRBV3-1 (or the pseudogene TRBV3-2) to TRBJ1-1; possible D gene TRBD1, 6 bases. This CDR3 region has 15 residues. V was clipped by 1 base and J by 0 bases, with 9 bases between them. Germline CDR1 LGHDT, CDR2 YNNKEL (reference sequence). The CDR3 here is CASSQVRTVNTEAFF. CDR3 bases: TGTGCCAGCAGCCAAGTAAGGACAGTGAACACTGAAGCTTTCTTT.

The rearrangement uses TRBV3-1 (or the pseudogene TRBV3-2) and TRBJ2-3; TRBD2 matches 7 bases. V lost 3 bases, J lost 5 bases, and 11 bases stayed unmatched. The CDR3 contains 16 residues. Germline values: CDR1 LGHDT, CDR2 YNNKEL (reference sequence). The CDR3 sequence: CASSHEGLVGGDTQYF. The CDR3 nucleotides read TGTGCCAGCAGCCACGAAGGACTAGTGGGGGGAGATACGCAGTATTTT.

The rearrangement uses TRBV30 and TRBJ1-2; no definite D call. CDR1 is GTSNPN, CDR2 SVGIG, per germline (reference sequence). Trimming removed 7 bases at V and 0 bases at J, with 12 bases between. The CDR3 covers 13 residues. In DNA, the CDR3 is TGTGCCTTATGGGCGCGAGCTAACTATGGCTACACCTTC. It specifies CALWARANYGYTF. The full variable domain, with the rest looked up from reference TRBV30 and TRBJ1-2, is SQTIHQWPATLVQPVGSPLSLECTVEGTSNPNLYWYRQAAGRGLQLLFYSVGIGQISSEVPQNLSASRPQDRQFILSSKKLLLSDSGFYLCALWARANYGYTFGSGTRLTVV.

J is TRBJ1-1 and V is TRBV7-2; TRBD1 matches at 10 bases. Losses at the gene ends were 1 base for V and 10 bases for J; bases not matched to a gene: 3. This CDR3 region has 13 residues. Germline-derived CDR1 and CDR2 are SGHTA and FQGNSA. Here the CDR3 DNA reads TGTGCCAGCAGCTTAGGGACAGGGGGTAGAGCTTTCTTT. As protein: CASSLGTGGRAFF.

The chain uses TRBV5-1 and TRBJ1-5; the D is unclear. V lost 6 bases to trimming and J lost 5 bases, with 9 bases between them. Germline V CDR1 and CDR2: SGHRS, YFSETQ. The CDR3 has 12 amino acids. The CDR3 DNA reads TGCGCCAGCATTTGTCCCGATCAGCCCCAGCATTTT. This gives the protein CASICPDQPQHF.

The J gene is TRBJ1-2, the V gene TRBV6-5, with D hard to call. V was cut by 5 bases and J by 0 bases, with 7 bases left in between. CDR3 length: 13 residues. Germline lookup yields CDR1 MNHEY and CDR2 SVGAGI. The CDR3 region is CASSRDPNYGYTF. In DNA form, the CDR3 reads TGTGCCAGCAGTAGAGACCCTAACTATGGCTACACCTTC.

This chain uses TRBV24-1 with TRBJ1-2, with D perhaps matching TRBD1 (6 bases). Per the germline V gene, CDR1 is KGHDR and CDR2 is SFDVKD. The CDR3 sequence is 14 residues long. Trimming took off 4 bases at V and 8 bases at J, with 16 bases between the two ends. The CDR3 spells CATSDPGGGYGYTF. As DNA, the CDR3 is TGTGCCACCAGTGACCCCGGGGGCGGGTACGGCTACACCTTC.

V is TRBV9 and J is TRBJ1-6; no firm D call. Germline loops: CDR1 SGDLS, CDR2 YYNGEE. The CDR3 has 12 amino acids. Trimming left V 4 bases short and J 16 bases short, with 15 bases between. As DNA, the CDR3 is TGTGCCAGCAGCCCCTCACCGGGCCATCTCCACTTT. It codes for CASSPSPGHLHF.

Only one count was recorded for this clone. This rearrangement joins TRBV6-4 to TRBJ2-3; no clear D gene. Deletions cut 2 bases from V and 0 bases from J, with 9 bases between. CDR3 length: 15 amino acids. Germline CDR1 is MRHNA and CDR2 is SNTAGT. The CDR3 protein is CASSDRVASTDTQYF. In nucleotides, the CDR3 is TGTGCCAGCAGTGACAGAGTAGCTAGCACAGATACGCAGTATTTT.

This chain links TRBV27 with TRBJ1-5; tentatively, D is TRBD1 (5 bases). The CDR3 runs to 15 residues. Germline values: CDR1 MNHEY, CDR2 SMNVEV (reference sequence). Trimming took off 3 bases at V and 2 bases at J, with 11 bases between the two ends. CDR3 loop: CASSFTGGGNQPQHF. For the CDR3, the DNA is TGTGCCAGCAGTTTTACGGGGGGGGGCAATCAGCCCCAGCATTTT.

The CDR3 sequence: CASSNGQATGTQYF. DNA for the CDR3: TGTGCCAGCAGCAACGGGCAGGCCACGGGGACCCAGTACTTC. V usage is TRBV6-6 and J usage is TRBJ2-5; no clear D gene. The CDR3 is 14 residues long. V shed 6 bases and J shed 7 bases, with 18 bases lying between them. Germline CDR1 is MNHNY and CDR2 is SVGAGI (reference sequence).

This chain uses TRBV2 with TRBJ2-7; D unclear. CDR3 length: 15 amino acids. V gave up 2 bases and J gave up 0 bases, with 11 bases separating them. Germline values: CDR1 SNHLY, CDR2 FYNNEI. The CDR3 DNA reads TGTGCCAGCAGTGAACGCCAGGCGAGCTCCTACGAGCAGTACTTC. Protein sequence: CASSERQASSYEQYF.

The V call is TRBV28, the J call TRBJ1-2, with 7 positions matching TRBD1. This CDR3 has 14 amino acids. Per germline, CDR1 MDHEN and CDR2 SYDVKM. The V gene end was trimmed by 6 bases and the J gene end by 8 bases; junction bases not matched to a gene: 12. This CDR3 is CASRKGDRVRGYTF. CDR3 sequence (DNA): TGTGCCAGCAGAAAAGGGGACAGAGTAAGGGGCTACACCTTC.

CDR3: CAISESKGVIEAFF. CDR3 coding DNA: TGTGCCATCAGTGAGTCGAAGGGAGTCATCGAAGCTTTCTTT. This chain uses TRBV10-3 with TRBJ1-1; D unresolved. The CDR3 is 14 residues long. The germline V and J ends were trimmed by 0 bases and 8 bases, with 13 bases remaining between them. Germline CDR1 reads ENHRY; CDR2 reads SYGVKD.

This sequence joins TRBV12-3 or TRBV12-4 and TRBJ1-2; D not certain. CDR3 length: 11 residues. V was shortened by 2 bases and J by 3 bases, with 1 base between the two germline ends. CDR3 sequence (DNA): TGTGCCAGCAGTTTATACTATGGCTACACCTTC. Translating it yields CASSLYYGYTF.

V and J are TRBV10-3 and TRBJ1-6; D is unresolved. The V end lost 0 bases, the J end lost 7 bases, and 16 bases lay between the germline ends. The CDR3 length is 17 residues. Germline V lookup: CDR1 ENHRY, CDR2 SYGVKD. The CDR3 loop is CAISESVAWKKNSPLHF. The CDR3 nucleotides read TGTGCCATCAGTGAGTCGGTTGCCTGGAAAAAAAATTCACCCCTCCACTTT.

The rearrangement uses TRBV18 and TRBJ2-1; TRBD2 matches 15 bases. Losses at the gene ends were 3 bases for V and 7 bases for J; bases not matched to a gene: 4. Germline-derived CDR1 and CDR2 are KGHSH and LQKENI. The CDR3 runs to 16 residues. Written as DNA, the CDR3 is TGTGCCAGCTCACCGACGGGGACTAGCGGGAGGAATGAGCAGTTCTTC. Encoded protein: CASSPTGTSGRNEQFF.

This clone was counted between two and nine times. This rearrangement joins TRBV7-9 to TRBJ2-1, with D perhaps TRBD1 (6 bases). Trimming stripped 3 bases from V and 2 bases from J, with 11 bases between. Per germline, CDR1 SEHNR and CDR2 FQNEAQ (reference sequence). CDR3 size: 15 residues. Here the CDR3 DNA reads TGTGCCAGCAGCTTTCCAGGGACAACCTACAATGAGCAGTTCTTC. Protein: CASSFPGTTYNEQFF.

This chain joins TRBV5-4 and TRBJ2-4; 10 bases are a match to TRBD2. Germline CDR1 SGHNT, CDR2 YYREEE (reference sequence). The CDR3 consists of 17 residues. With 4 bases clipped from V and 0 bases from J, the junction kept 7 bases outside the gene matches. This CDR3 reads CASSPGLAVLAKNIQYF. The DNA for the CDR3 is TGTGCCAGCAGCCCCGGACTAGCGGTACTAGCCAAAAACATTCAGTACTTC.

The chain is built from TRBV19 and TRBJ2-2; D not certain. This CDR3 region has 16 residues. V lost 10 bases, J lost 9 bases, and 27 bases lay in between. Germline CDR1 and CDR2: LNHDA and SQIVND (reference sequence). CDR3 in amino acids: CATKENAVSFGRELFF. CDR3 nucleotide sequence: TGTGCCACCAAGGAGAATGCTGTTTCGTTTGGGCGGGAGCTGTTTTTT. Combining the CDR3 with reference TRBV19 and TRBJ2-2 gives the whole variable domain DGGITQSPKYLFRKEGQNVTLSCEQNLNHDAMYWYRQDPGQGLRLIYYSQIVNDFQKGDIAEGYSVSREKKESFPLTVTSAQKNPTAFYLCATKENAVSFGRELFFGEGSRLTVL.

This clone was counted a single time. The chain combines TRBV7-6 with TRBJ2-3, with D tentatively TRBD1 (5 bases). V lost 5 bases to trimming and J lost 2 bases, with 14 bases between them. This CDR3 comprises 15 residues. In germline, CDR1 is SGHVS, CDR2 FNYEAQ. CDR3 region: CASSPRQSHTDTQYF. The CDR3 coding sequence is TGTGCCAGCAGCCCCCGACAGAGTCACACAGATACGCAGTATTTT.

The rearrangement joins TRBV3-1 (or the pseudogene TRBV3-2) to TRBJ2-7; possibly TRBD1 for D (5 bases). The CDR3 is made up of 14 amino acids. CDR1 LGHDT and CDR2 YNNKEL come from the germline V gene (reference sequence). Trimming cost V 4 bases and J 5 bases, with 15 bases left between them. CDR3 sequence reads: CASSPRRGSDEQYF. The DNA for the CDR3 is TGTGCCAGCAGCCCCCGTAGGGGTTCTGACGAGCAGTACTTC.

V gene TRBV7-8 combines with J gene TRBJ1-5, with D possibly TRBD1 on 5 matching bases. CDR3 length equals 15 residues. V lost 0 bases and J 6 bases, leaving 12 bases between the germline ends. Per germline, CDR1 SGHVS and CDR2 FQNEAQ. CDR3 amino acids: CASSLAGQGIQPQHF. The CDR3 DNA reads TGTGCCAGCAGCTTAGCGGGCCAGGGTATTCAGCCCCAGCATTTT.

The chain joins TRBV7-9 to TRBJ2-3; 14 bases are shared with TRBD2. V was clipped by 1 base and J by 2 bases; unmatched bases: 2. The CDR3 sequence is 17 residues long. Germline lookup yields CDR1 SEHNR and CDR2 FQNEAQ (reference sequence). The CDR3 region is CASSLGLAGGNTDTQYF. CDR3 DNA sequence: TGTGCCAGCAGCTTAGGACTAGCGGGGGGGAACACAGATACGCAGTATTTT.

V is TRBV5-1 and J is TRBJ2-7; D possibly uses TRBD1 or TRBD2 (5 bases each). Deletions cut 9 bases from V and 5 bases from J, with 24 bases between. CDR1 and CDR2 from the germline V gene are SGHRS and YFSETQ. This CDR3 contains 15 residues. CDR3 region: CAIGGQGHTGHEQYF. CDR3 nucleotide sequence: TGCGCCATCGGTGGGCAGGGTCATACGGGGCACGAGCAGTACTTC.